This T cell receptor beta chain was recorded in a study of T cell responses to AZD1222 COVID-19 vaccine. Study-wide context: Timing groups of about 4 and about 12 weeks for second doses were pooled.

Assay used: immunoSEQ multiplex PCR; TCRdb lists only in-frame clones, some missing. The sample lists more than 110,000 clones, just over 90% occurring once. CDR3 length equals 13 residues. V was clipped by 0 bases and J by 3 bases, with 8 bases between them. CDR1 and CDR2 from the germline V gene are GTSNPN and SVGIG (reference sequence). Concerning this clone: Its specificity is unknown. Other DNA sequences of this sample code for an identical CDR3.

General study results and limits: Reportedly, nearly half the spike-specific TCRs target unmutated variant regions. Donors skewed white British and female; clonal diversity was possibly underestimated.

This clonotype was sampled from an adult in good health. Sequencing used peripheral blood, obtained on day 0 of AZD1222 vaccination. The gene calls are TRBV30 and TRBJ1-1; a weak D match, TRBD1 (6 bases). The CDR3 reads CAWSVRGDTEAFF. In DNA, the CDR3 is TGTGCCTGGAGTGTTAGGGGGGACACTGAAGCTTTCTTT.